This TCR beta chain emerged from a study of T cell repertoires in cytomegalovirus infection. TCRdb used MiXCR to reprocess the reads, holding one entry per CDR3 protein. The repertoire holds more than 400,000 distinct CDR3 sequences, with about 30% as singletons. Germline CDR1 is MNHEY and CDR2 is SVGEGT. V lost 2 bases, J lost 0 bases, and 14 bases lay in between. This CDR3 region has 17 residues. The material sequenced was PBMCs. This TCR derives from a human donor in good health (CMV status not recorded). Some clones in this sample may be carry-over from other donors' samples. This chain links TRBV6-2 or TRBV6-3 with TRBJ1-5; no clear D. The CDR3 DNA reads TGTGCCAGCAGTTACCCCCTAAGAGGGTATAGCAATCAGCCCCAGCATTTT. Its protein is CASSYPLRGYSNQPQHF.